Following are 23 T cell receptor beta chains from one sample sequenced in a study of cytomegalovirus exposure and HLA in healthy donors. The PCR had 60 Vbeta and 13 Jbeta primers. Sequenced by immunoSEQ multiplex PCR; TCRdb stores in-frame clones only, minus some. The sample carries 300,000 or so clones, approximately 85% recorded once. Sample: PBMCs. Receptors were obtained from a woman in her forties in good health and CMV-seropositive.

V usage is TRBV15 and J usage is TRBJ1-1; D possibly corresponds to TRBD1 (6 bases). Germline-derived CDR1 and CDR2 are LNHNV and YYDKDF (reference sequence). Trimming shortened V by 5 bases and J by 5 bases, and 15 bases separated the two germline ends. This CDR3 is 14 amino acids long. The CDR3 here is CATSQTGIGTEAFF. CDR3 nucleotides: TGTGCCACCAGCCAAACAGGGATCGGGACTGAAGCTTTCTTT.

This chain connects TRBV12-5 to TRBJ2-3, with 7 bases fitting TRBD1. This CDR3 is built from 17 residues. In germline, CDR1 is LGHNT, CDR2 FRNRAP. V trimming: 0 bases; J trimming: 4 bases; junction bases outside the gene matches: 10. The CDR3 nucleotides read TGTGCTAGTGGTTTGGTTGTCGGGCAGGGGGTGGCAGATACGCAGTATTTT. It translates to CASGLVVGQGVADTQYF.

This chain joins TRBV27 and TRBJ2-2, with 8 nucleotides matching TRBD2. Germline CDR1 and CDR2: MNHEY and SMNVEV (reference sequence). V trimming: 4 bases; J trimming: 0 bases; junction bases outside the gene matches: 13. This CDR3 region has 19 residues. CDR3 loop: CASSSPGARGGSNTGELFF. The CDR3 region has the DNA TGTGCCAGCAGTTCCCCGGGGGCACGCGGGGGGTCGAACACCGGGGAGCTGTTTTTT.

CDR3 loop: CASSMATTSGRAFHEQYF. The CDR3 DNA reads as TGTGCCAGTAGTATGGCCACGACTAGCGGGAGGGCCTTCCACGAGCAGTACTTC. J is TRBJ2-7 and V is TRBV19, with 14 bases fitting TRBD2. J gave up 5 bases and V 3 bases, and 12 bases lay outside the gene matches. This CDR3 has 18 amino acids. Germline CDR1 reads LNHDA; CDR2 reads SQIVND (reference sequence).

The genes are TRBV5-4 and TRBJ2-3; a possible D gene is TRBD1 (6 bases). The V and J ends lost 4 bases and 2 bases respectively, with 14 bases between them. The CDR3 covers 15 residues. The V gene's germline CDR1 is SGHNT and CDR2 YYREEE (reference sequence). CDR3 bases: TGTGCCAGCAGCCCCGGACAGTTAACCACAGATACGCAGTATTTT. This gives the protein CASSPGQLTTDTQYF.

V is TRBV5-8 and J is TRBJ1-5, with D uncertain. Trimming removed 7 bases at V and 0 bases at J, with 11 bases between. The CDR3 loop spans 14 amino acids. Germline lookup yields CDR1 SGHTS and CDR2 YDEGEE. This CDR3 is CASRGVYSNQPQHF. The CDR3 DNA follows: TGTGCCAGCCGAGGCGTCTATAGCAATCAGCCCCAGCATTTT.

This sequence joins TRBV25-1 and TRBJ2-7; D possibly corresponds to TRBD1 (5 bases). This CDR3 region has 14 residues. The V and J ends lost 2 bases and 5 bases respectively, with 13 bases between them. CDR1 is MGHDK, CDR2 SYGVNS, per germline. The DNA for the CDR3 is TGTGCCAGCAGTGAACTATCAGGGAACGACGAGCAGTACTTC. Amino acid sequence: CASSELSGNDEQYF.

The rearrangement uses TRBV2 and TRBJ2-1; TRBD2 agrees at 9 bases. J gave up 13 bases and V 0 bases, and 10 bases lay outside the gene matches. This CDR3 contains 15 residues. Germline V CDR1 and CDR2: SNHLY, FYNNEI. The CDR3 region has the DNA TGTGCCAGCAGTGAAGCCACCGGCAGACTAGCGGAACAGTTCTTC. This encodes CASSEATGRLAEQFF.

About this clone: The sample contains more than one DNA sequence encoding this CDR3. As DNA, the CDR3 is TGCAGCGTTGATTCTTACAATGAGCAGTTCTTC. Amino acids: CSVDSYNEQFF. The chain carries TRBV29-1 and TRBJ2-1; D is uncertain. V was clipped by 3 bases and J by 4 bases, with 4 bases between them. Germline-derived CDR1 and CDR2 are SQVTM and ANQGSEA. This CDR3 region has 11 residues.

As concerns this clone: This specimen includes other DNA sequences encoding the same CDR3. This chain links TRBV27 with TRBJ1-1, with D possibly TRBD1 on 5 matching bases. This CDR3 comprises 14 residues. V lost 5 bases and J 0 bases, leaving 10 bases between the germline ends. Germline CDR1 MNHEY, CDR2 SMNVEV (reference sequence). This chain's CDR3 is CASSPGSMNTEAFF. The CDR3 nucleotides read TGTGCCAGCAGTCCAGGGTCCATGAACACTGAAGCTTTCTTT.

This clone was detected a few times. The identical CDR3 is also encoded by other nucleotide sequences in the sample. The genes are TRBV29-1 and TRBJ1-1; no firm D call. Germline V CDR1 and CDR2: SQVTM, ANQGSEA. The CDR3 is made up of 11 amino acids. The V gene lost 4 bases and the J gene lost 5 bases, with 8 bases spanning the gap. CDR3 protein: CSVGRGTEAFF. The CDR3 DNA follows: TGCAGCGTTGGTCGCGGTACTGAAGCTTTCTTT.

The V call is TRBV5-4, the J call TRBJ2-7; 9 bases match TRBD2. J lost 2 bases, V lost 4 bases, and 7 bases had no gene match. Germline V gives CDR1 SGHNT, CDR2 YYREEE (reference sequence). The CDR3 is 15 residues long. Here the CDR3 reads CASSPGLAGPYEQYF. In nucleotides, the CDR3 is TGTGCCAGCAGCCCCGGGCTAGCGGGGCCCTACGAGCAGTACTTC.

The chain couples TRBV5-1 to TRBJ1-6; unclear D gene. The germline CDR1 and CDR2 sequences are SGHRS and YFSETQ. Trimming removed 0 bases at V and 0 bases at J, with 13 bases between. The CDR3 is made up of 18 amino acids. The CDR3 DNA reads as TGCGCCAGCAGCTTGGGTCAGGTCCTGAGCTCCTATAATTCACCCCTCCACTTT. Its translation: CASSLGQVLSSYNSPLHF.

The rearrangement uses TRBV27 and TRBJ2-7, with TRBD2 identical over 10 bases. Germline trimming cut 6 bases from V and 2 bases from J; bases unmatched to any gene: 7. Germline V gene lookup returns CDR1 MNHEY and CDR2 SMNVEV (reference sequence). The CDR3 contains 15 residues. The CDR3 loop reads CASSRTSGDTYEQYF. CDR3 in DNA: TGTGCCAGCAGCCGGACTAGCGGTGATACCTACGAGCAGTACTTC.

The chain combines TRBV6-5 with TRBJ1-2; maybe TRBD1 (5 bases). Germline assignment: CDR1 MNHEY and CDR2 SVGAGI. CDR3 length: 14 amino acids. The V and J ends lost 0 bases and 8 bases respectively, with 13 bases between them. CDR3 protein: CASSYSGRERGYTF. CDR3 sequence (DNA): TGTGCCAGCAGTTACTCGGGCAGGGAAAGGGGCTACACCTTC.

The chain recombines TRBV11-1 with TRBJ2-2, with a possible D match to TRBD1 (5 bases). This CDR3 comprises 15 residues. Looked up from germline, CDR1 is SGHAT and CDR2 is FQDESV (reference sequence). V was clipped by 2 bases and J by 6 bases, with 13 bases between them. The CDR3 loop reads CASSLFGIGAGELFF. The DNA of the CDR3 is TGTGCCAGCAGCTTATTTGGTATAGGGGCCGGGGAGCTGTTTTTT.

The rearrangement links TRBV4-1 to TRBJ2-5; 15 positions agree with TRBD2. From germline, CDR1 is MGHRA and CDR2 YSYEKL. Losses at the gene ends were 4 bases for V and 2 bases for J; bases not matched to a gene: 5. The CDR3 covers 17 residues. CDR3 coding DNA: TGCGCCAGCAGCCGAGGGACTAGCGGGAGGACACAAGAGACCCAGTACTTC. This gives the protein CASSRGTSGRTQETQYF.

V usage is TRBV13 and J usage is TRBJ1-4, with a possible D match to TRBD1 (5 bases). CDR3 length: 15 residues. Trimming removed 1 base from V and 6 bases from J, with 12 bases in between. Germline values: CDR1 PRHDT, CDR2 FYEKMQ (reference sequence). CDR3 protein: CASSLDRGVDEKLFF. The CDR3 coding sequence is TGTGCCAGCAGCTTAGATCGGGGGGTAGATGAAAAACTGTTTTTT.

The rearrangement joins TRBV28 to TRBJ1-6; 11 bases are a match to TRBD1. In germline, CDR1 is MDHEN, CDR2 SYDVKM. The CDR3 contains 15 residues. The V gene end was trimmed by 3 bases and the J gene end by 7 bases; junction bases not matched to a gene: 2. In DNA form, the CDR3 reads TGTGCCAGCAGTTTCGGGGACAGGGGGAATTCACCCCTCCACTTT. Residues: CASSFGDRGNSPLHF.

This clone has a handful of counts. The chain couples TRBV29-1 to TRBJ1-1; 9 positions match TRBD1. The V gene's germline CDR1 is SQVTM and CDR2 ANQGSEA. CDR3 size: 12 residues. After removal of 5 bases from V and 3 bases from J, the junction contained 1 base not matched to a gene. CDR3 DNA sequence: TGCAGCGTTCGGACAGGGGACACTGAAGCTTTCTTT. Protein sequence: CSVRTGDTEAFF.

CDR3 DNA: TGTGCCAGCAGCTTCGACCGGACAGGGGGCTATGGCTACACCTTC. Its translation: CASSFDRTGGYGYTF. The chain employs TRBV11-2 and TRBJ1-2, with 10 bases fitting TRBD1. V gave up 3 bases and J gave up 4 bases; unmatched junction bases: 5. The length of the CDR3 is 15 residues. Germline lookup yields CDR1 SGHAT and CDR2 FQNNGV.

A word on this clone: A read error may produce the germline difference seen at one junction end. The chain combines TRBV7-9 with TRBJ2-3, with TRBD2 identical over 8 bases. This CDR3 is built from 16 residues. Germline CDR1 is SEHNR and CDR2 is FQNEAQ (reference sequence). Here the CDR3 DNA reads TGTCCCAGCAGCCACTCGGGAGCGGGAGCCGCAGATACGCAGTATTTT. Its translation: CPSSHSGAGAADTQYF.

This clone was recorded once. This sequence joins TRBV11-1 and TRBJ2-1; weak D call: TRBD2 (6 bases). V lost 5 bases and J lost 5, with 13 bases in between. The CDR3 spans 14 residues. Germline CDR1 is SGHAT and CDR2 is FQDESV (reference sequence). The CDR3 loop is CASSPGGTHNEQFF. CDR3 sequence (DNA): TGTGCCAGCAGCCCGGGCGGGACTCACAATGAGCAGTTCTTC.